The present T cell receptor beta chain was sequenced within a study of Ad26.COV2.S vaccination and SARS-CoV-2 variants. The V end was cut by 6 bases, the J end by 0 bases, with 13 bases between. The CDR3 covers 15 residues. Germline V gene lookup returns CDR1 SGHTA and CDR2 FQGTGA. This table comes from immunoSEQ multiplex PCR, and its TCRdb copy is limited to in-frame clones, with some not included. The sample yields hundreds of thousands of clones, 70% to 90% seen once. Treatment of the sample: some 20 received Ad26.COV2.S at low or high dose, single or two shots; five or six received placebo; per-sample allocation not given. Vaccine and placebo recipients were sampled on day 63 after the first injection.

The sequence was obtained from a person aged 18-65 years who received the Ad26.COV2.S COVID-19 vaccine or a placebo. This chain uses TRBV7-3 with TRBJ2-3; D call uncertain. This sample comprised peripheral blood, obtained in a trial of Ad26.COV2.S vaccine versus placebo. CDR3 in DNA: TGTGCCAGCAGTCTTAGCATAACTAGCACAGATACGCAGTATTTT. It yields the protein CASSLSITSTDTQYF.